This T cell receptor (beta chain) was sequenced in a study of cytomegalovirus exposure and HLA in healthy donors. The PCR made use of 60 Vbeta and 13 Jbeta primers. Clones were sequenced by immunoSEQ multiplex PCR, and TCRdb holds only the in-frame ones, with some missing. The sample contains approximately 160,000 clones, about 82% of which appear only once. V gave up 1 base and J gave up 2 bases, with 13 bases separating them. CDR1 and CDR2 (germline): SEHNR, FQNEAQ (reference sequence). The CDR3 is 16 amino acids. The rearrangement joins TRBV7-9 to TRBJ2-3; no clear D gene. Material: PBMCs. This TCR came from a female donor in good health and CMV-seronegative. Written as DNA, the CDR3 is TGTGCCAGCAGCTTAGTACTGCCCGCCCCCACAGATACGCAGTATTTT. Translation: CASSLVLPAPTDTQYF.